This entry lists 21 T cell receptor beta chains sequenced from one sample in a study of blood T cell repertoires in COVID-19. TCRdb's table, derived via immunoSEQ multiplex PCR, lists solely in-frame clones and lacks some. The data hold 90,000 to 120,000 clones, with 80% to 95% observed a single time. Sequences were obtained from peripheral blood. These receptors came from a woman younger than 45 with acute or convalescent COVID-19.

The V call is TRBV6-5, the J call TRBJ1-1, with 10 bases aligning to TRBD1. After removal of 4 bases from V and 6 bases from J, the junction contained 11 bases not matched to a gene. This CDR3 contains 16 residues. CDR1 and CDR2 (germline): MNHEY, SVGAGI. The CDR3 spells CASSSRDRGVRSEAFF. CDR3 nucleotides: TGTGCCAGCAGTTCCCGGGACAGGGGCGTTCGGTCTGAAGCTTTCTTT.

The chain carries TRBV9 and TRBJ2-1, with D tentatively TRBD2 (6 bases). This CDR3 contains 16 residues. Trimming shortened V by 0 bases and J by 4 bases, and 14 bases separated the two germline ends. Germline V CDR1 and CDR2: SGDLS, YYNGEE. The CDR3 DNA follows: TGTGCCAGCAGCGTAGGGGTCTGGGACTCTTACAATGAGCAGTTCTTC. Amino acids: CASSVGVWDSYNEQFF.

The CDR3 DNA reads as TGTGCCAGTAGTATATTGGATCCGGGGAACACTGAAGCTTTCTTT. Encoded protein: CASSILDPGNTEAFF. V usage is TRBV19 and J usage is TRBJ1-1; D gene unclear. This CDR3 is 15 amino acids long. Germline CDR1 LNHDA, CDR2 SQIVND (reference sequence). The V and J ends lost 2 bases and 1 base respectively, with 11 bases between them.

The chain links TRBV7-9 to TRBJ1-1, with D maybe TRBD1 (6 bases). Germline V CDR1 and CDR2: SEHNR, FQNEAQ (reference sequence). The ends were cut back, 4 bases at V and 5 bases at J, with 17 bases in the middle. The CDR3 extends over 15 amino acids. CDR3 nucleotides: TGTGCCAGCAGCTCTTCGACAGGCTATGGAACTGAAGCTTTCTTT. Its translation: CASSSSTGYGTEAFF.

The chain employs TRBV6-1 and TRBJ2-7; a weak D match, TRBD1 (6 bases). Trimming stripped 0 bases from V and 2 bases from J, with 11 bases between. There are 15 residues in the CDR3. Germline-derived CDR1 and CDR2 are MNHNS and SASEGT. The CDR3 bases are TGTGCCAGCAGTGAAGCCGGGACAAGAACCTACGAGCAGTACTTC. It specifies CASSEAGTRTYEQYF.

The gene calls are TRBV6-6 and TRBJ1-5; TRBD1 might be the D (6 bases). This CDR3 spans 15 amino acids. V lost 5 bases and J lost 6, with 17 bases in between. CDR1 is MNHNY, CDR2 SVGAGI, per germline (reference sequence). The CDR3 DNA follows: TGTGCCAGCAGTGTAACAGGGTTATATGGTCAGCCCCAGCATTTT. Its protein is CASSVTGLYGQPQHF.

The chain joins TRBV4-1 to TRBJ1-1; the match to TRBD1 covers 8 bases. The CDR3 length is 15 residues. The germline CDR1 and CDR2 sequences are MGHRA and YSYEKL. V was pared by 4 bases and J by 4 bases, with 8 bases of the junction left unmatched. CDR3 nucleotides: TGCGCCAGCAGCCCTTTAGGACAGGGCCTCACTGAAGCTTTCTTT. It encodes CASSPLGQGLTEAFF.

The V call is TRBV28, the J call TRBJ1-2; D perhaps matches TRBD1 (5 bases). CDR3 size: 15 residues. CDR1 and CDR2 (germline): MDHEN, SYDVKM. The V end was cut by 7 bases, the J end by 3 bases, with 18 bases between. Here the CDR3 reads CASISTVRQYYGYTF. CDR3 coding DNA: TGTGCCAGCATTTCCACCGTTCGACAGTACTATGGCTACACCTTC.

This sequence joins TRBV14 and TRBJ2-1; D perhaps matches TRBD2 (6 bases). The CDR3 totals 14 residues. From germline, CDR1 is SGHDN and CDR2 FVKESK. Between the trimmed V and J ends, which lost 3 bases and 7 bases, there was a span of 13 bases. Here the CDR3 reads CASSQGLSGNEQFF. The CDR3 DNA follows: TGTGCCAGCAGCCAGGGACTTAGCGGAAATGAGCAGTTCTTC.

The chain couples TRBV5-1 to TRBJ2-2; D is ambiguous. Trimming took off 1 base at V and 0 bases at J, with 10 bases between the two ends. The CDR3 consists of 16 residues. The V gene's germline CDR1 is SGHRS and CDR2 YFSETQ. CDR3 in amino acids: CASSLRVGSNTGELFF. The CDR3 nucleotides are TGCGCCAGCAGCTTGCGGGTAGGATCGAACACCGGGGAGCTGTTTTTT. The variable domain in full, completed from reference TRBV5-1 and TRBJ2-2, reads KAGVTQTPRYLIKTRGQQVTLSCSPISGHRSVSWYQQTPGQGLQFLFEYFSETQRNKGNFPGRFSGRQFSNSRSEMNVSTLELGDSALYLCASSLRVGSNTGELFFGEGSRLTVL.

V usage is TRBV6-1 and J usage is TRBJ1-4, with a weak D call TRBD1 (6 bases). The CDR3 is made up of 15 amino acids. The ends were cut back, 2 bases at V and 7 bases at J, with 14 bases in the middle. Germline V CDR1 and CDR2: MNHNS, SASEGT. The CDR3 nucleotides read TGTGCCAGCAGTGAATTTTGGGGGCGCGGTGAAAAACTGTTTTTT. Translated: CASSEFWGRGEKLFF.

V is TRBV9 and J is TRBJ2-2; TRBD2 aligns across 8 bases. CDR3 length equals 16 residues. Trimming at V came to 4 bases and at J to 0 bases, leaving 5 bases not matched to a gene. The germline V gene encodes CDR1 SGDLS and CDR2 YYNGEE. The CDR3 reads CASSTAGEANTGELFF. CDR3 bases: TGTGCCAGCAGCACAGCGGGAGAGGCGAACACCGGGGAGCTGTTTTTT.

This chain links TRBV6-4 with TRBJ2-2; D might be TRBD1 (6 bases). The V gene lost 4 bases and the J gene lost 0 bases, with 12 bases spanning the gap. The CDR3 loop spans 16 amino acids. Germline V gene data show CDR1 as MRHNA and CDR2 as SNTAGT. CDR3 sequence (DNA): TGTGCCAGCAGTGCACTAGGACAGCCGAACACCGGGGAGCTGTTTTTT. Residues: CASSALGQPNTGELFF.

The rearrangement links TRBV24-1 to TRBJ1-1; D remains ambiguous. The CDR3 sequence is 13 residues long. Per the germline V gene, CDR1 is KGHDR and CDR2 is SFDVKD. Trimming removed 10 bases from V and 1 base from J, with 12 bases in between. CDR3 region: CATAGAANTEAFF. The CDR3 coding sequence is TGTGCCACGGCGGGAGCCGCGAACACTGAAGCTTTCTTT.

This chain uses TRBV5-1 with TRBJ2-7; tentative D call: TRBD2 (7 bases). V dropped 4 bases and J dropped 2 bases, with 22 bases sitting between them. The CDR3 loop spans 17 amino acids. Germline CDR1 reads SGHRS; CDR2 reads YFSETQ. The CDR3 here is CASSPGGPRTKPYEQYF. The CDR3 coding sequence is TGCGCCAGCAGCCCGGGGGGCCCCCGCACAAAACCCTACGAGCAGTACTTC.

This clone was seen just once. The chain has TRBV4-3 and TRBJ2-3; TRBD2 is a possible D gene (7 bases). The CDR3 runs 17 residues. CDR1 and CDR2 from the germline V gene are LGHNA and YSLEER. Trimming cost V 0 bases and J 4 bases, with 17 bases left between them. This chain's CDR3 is CASSQDWGGGRADTQYF. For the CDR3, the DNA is TGCGCCAGCAGCCAAGATTGGGGGGGCGGGAGAGCAGATACGCAGTATTTT.

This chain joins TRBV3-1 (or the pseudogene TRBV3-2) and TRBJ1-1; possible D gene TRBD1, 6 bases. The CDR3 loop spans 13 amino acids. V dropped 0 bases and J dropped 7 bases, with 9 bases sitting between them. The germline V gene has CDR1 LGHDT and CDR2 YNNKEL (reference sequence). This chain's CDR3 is CASSQDPGVEAFF. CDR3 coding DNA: TGTGCCAGCAGCCAAGATCCAGGGGTTGAAGCTTTCTTT.

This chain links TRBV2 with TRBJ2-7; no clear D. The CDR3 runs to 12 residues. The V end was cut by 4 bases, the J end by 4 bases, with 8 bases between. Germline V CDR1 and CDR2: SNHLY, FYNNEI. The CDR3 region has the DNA TGTGCCAGCAGTGCTTCGGGTTACGAGCAGTACTTC. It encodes CASSASGYEQYF.

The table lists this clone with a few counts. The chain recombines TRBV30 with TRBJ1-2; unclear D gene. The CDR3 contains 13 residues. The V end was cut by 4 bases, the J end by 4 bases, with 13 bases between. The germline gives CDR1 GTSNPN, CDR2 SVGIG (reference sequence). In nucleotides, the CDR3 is TGTGCCTGGACCTCCTTTCGGTCCTATGGCTACACCTTC. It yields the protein CAWTSFRSYGYTF.

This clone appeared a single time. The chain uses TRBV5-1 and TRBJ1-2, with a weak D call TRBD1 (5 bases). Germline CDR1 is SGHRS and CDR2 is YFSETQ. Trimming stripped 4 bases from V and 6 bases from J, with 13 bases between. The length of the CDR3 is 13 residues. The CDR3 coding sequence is TGCGCCAGCAGCCTCAACCTCAGGGATGGCTACACCTTC. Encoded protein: CASSLNLRDGYTF.

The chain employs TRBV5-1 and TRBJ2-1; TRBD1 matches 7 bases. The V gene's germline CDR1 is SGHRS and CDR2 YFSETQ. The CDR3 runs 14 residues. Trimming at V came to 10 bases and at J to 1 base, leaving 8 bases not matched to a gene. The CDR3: CASYRDSSYNEQFF. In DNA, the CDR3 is TGCGCCTCCTACCGGGACAGTTCCTACAATGAGCAGTTCTTC.